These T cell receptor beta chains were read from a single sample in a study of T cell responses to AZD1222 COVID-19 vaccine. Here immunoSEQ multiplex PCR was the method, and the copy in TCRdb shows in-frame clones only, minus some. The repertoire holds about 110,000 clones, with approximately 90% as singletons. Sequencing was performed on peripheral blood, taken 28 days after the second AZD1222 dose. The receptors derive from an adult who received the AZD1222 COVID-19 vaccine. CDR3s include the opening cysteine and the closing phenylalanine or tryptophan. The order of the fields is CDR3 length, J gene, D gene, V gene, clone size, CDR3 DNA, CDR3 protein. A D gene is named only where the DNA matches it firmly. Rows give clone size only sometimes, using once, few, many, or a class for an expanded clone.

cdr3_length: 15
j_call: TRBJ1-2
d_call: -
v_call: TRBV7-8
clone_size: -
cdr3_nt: TGTGCCAGCAGCTTAGTGGACAGAGTTAACTATGGCTACACCTTC
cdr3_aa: CASSLVDRVNYGYTF

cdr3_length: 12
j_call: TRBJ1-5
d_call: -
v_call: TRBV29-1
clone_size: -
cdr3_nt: TGCAGCGTTCCCGGAGGAAGTCAGCCCCAGCATTTT
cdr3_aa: CSVPGGSQPQHF

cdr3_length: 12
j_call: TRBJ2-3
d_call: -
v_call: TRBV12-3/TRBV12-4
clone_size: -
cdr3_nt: TGTGCCATCTCCTCCGCGTCAGATACGCAGTATTTT
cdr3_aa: CAISSASDTQYF

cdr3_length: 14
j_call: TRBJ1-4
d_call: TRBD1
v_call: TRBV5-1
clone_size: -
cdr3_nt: TGCGCCAGCAGCGCTCAGGGGGCCAGTGAAAAACTGTTTTTT
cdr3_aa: CASSAQGASEKLFF

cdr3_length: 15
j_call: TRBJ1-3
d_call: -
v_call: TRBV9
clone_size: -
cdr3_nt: TGTGCCAGCAACTTAGGGGGGACATCTGGAAACACCATATATTTT
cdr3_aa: CASNLGGTSGNTIYF

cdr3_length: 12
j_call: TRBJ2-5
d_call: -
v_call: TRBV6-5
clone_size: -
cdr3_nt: TGTGCCAGCAGTACAGGGCGGGTGACCCAGTACTTC
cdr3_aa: CASSTGRVTQYF

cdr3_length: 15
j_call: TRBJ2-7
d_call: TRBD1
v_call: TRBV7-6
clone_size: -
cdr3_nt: TGTGCCAGCAGCTTATGGCGCAGGGGGTCTGGCGAGCAGTACTTC
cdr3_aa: CASSLWRRGSGEQYF

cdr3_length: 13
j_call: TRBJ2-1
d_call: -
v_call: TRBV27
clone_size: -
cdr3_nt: TGTGCCAGCAGTTTAGAACTTCGGGGAGAGCAGTTCTTC
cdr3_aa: CASSLELRGEQFF

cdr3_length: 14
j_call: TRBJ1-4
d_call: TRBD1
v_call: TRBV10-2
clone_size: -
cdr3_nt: TGCGCCAGCAGTTTCGACAGGGTCGGAGAAAAACTGTTTTTT
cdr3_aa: CASSFDRVGEKLFF

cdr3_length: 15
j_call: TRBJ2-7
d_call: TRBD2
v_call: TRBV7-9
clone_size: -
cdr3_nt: TGTGCCAGCAGCTCCCTATGGGAGGGAACCTACGAGCAGTACTTC
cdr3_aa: CASSSLWEGTYEQYF

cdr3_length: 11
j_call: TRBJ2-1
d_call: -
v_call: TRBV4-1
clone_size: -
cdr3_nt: TGCGCCAGCTCCCAAGGCGGGGAGCAGTTCTTC
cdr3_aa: CASSQGGEQFF

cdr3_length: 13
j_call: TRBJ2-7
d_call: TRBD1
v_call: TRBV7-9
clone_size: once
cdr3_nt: TGTGCCAGCAGAGGGACAGTTTCCTACGAGCAGTACTTC
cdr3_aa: CASRGTVSYEQYF

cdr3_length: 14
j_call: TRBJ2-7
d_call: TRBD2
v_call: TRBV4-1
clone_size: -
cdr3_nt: TGCGCCAGCAGCCCCCGCGGGCTAGCGGCGGGGCAGTACTTC
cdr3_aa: CASSPRGLAAGQYF

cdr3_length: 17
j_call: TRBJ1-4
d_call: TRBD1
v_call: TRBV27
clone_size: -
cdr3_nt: TGTGCCAGCAGTTTATCGGGACAGGGGGCCGGGCGGGAAAAACTGTTTTTT
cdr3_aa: CASSLSGQGAGREKLFF

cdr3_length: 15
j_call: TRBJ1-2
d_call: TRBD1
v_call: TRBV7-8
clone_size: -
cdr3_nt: TGTGCCAGCAGGGACGGGACAGGGGTGAAGTATGGCTACACCTTC
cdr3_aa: CASRDGTGVKYGYTF

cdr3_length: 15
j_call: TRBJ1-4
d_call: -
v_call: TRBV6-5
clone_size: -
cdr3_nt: TGTGCCAGCAGCGGATCGACAGGATCTAATGAAAAACTGTTTTTT
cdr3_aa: CASSGSTGSNEKLFF

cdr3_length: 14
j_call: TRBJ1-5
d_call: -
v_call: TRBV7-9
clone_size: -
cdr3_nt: TGTGCCAGCAGCTTAGGACAGGGCAATCAGCCCCAGCATTTT
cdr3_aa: CASSLGQGNQPQHF

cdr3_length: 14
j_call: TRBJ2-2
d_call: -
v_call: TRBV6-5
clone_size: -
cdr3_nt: TGTGCCGCCCGGAGACAGGGACTAACCGGGGAGCTGTTTTTT
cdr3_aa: CAARRQGLTGELFF

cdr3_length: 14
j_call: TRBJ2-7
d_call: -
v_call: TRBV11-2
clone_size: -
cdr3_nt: TGTGCCAGCAGCTTGCGCAGGGTTGTTCGCGAGCAGTACTTC
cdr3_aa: CASSLRRVVREQYF

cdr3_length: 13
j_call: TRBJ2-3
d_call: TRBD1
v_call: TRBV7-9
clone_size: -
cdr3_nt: TGTGCCAGCAGCTTAAAAGGGGGCGATACGCAGTATTTT
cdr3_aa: CASSLKGGDTQYF

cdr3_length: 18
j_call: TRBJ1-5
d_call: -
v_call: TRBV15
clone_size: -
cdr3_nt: TGTGCCACCAGCGACACCTCGGGGGGGGTCGACAGCAATCAGCCCCAGCATTTT
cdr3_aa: CATSDTSGGVDSNQPQHF

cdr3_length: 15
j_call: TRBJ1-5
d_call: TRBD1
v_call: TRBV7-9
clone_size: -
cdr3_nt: TGTGCCAGCAGCCCCCCCGGGACAGTAGGACAGCCCCAGCATTTT
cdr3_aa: CASSPPGTVGQPQHF

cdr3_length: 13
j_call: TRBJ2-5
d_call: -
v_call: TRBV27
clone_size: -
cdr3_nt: TGTGCCAGCGCGTCGAGTTGGGCTGAGACCCAGTACTTC
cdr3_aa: CASASSWAETQYF

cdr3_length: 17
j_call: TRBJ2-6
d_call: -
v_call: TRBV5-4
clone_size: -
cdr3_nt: TGTGCCAGCTCGGGGACCCGAGGAGGTTCTGGGGCCAACGTCCTGACTTTC
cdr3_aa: CASSGTRGGSGANVLTF

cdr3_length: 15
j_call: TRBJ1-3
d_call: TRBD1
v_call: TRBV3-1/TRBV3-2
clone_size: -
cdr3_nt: TGTGCCAGCAGCCCGAACAGGGGGGCTGGAAACACCATATATTTT
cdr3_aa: CASSPNRGAGNTIYF

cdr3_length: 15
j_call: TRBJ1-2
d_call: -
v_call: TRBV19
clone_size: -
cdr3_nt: TGTGCCAGTAGTAAAAGGACCCGAGGAAACTATGGCTACACCTTC
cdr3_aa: CASSKRTRGNYGYTF

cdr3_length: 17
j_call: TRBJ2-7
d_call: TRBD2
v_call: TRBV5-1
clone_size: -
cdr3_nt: TGCGCCAGCAGCCTAGGACTAGCGGGGCCGCCCTCCTACGAGCAGTACTTC
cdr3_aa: CASSLGLAGPPSYEQYF

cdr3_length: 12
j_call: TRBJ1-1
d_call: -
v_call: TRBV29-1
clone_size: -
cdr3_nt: TGCAGCGTTGGATACGGGGACACTGAAGCTTTCTTT
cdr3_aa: CSVGYGDTEAFF

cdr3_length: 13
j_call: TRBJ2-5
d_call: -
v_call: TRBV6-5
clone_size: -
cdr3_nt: TGTGCCAGCAGTTACCAGCCCCAAGAGACCCAGTACTTC
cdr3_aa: CASSYQPQETQYF

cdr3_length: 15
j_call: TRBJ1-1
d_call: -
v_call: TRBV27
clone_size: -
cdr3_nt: TGTGCCAGCATTCTTCGGTCCCCAGGGAGGACTGAAGCTTTCTTT
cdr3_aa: CASILRSPGRTEAFF

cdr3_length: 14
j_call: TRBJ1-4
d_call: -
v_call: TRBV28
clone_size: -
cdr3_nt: TGTGCCAGCATGGGCACAGCAACTAATGAAAAACTGTTTTTT
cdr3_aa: CASMGTATNEKLFF

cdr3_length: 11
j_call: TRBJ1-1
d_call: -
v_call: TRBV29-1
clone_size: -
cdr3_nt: TGCAGCGTTACAAGAGACACTGAAGCTTTCTTT
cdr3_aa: CSVTRDTEAFF

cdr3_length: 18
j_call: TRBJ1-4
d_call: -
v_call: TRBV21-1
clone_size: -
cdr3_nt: -
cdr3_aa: CASRFGQGIVDVAEKLFF

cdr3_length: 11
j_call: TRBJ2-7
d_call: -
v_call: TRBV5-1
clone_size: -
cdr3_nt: TGCGCCAGCAGCGGGGAGTACGAGCAGTACTTC
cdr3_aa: CASSGEYEQYF

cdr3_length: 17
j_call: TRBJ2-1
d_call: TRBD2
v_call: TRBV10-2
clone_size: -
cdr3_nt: TGCGCCAGCAGCCCGACTAGCGGGAGTCAATCCTACAATGAGCAGTTCTTC
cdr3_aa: CASSPTSGSQSYNEQFF

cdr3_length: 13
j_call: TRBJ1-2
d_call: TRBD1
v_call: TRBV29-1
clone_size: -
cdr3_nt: TGCAGCGTTGGCCAAACAGGGGGGAATGGCTACACCTTC
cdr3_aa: CSVGQTGGNGYTF

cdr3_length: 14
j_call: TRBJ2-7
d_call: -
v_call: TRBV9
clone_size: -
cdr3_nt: TGTGCCAGCAGCGTAGATGGGCACAGCTACGAGCAGTACTTC
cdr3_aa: CASSVDGHSYEQYF